Only one count was recorded for the clone carrying this T cell receptor beta chain. This CDR3 comprises 13 residues. In germline, CDR1 is KGHSH, CDR2 LQKENI. The V and J ends lost 3 bases and 9 bases respectively, with 14 bases between them. This record belongs to a study of technical replicates of blood from a few donors. Assay: immunoSEQ multiplex PCR; the TCRdb copy retains only in-frame clones and omits some. Of more than 65,000 clones listed, nearly 97% are singletons. Sequencing used T cells isolated from PBMCs. This clonotype originated in a human donor in good health. This chain joins TRBV18 and TRBJ1-1, with a possible D match to TRBD1 (6 bases). The CDR3 DNA reads TGTGCCAGCTCACCCGAATCTGGGGGCAAAGCTTTCTTT. Its protein is CASSPESGGKAFF.